Listed below are T cell receptor beta chains from one sample, sequenced in a study of blood T cell repertoires in COVID-19. The table came from immunoSEQ multiplex PCR; TCRdb's copy has only in-frame clones and leaves some out. The data show a few hundred thousand clones, about 89% seen once. Material for sequencing was peripheral blood. These receptors were collected from a middle-aged man who had recovered from COVID-19. The CDR3 runs from the conserved cysteine through the conserved F or W. D genes are given only for firm matches. Clone size, where shown, is once, few, many, or a class for clones that have expanded.

clone size | J gene | V gene | D gene | CDR3 DNA | CDR3 protein
NA | TRBJ2-7 | TRBV6-5 | NA | TGTGCCCTTCCGGCCAGTCCGGCGGCCTACGAGCAGTACTTC | CALPASPAAYEQYF
NA | TRBJ2-2 | TRBV6-6 | NA | TGTGCCAGCAAACCCAGACAGGGACTCGGGGAGCTGTTTTTT | CASKPRQGLGELFF
NA | TRBJ2-2 | TRBV5-6 | NA | TGTGCCAGCAGCGAGTCGGTTCTAGCGAGTGGTTGGACCGGGGAGCTGTTTTTT | CASSESVLASGWTGELFF
NA | TRBJ2-1 | TRBV18 | NA | TGTGCCAGCTCACCGACTCGGGGAAATGAGCAGTTCTTC | CASSPTRGNEQFF
NA | TRBJ2-1 | TRBV7-2 | TRBD2 | TGTGCCAGCAGCCCCGCCCTAGCGGGAGGGCCCCATGAGCAGTTCTTC | CASSPALAGGPHEQFF
NA | TRBJ1-1 | TRBV6-5 | NA | TGTGCCAGCAGTTTGGGAGCTAACACTGAAGCTTTCTTT | CASSLGANTEAFF
NA | TRBJ2-2 | TRBV6-6 | NA | TGTGCCAGCTCCCTTACCGGGGAGCTGTTTTTT | CASSLTGELFF
NA | TRBJ2-4 | TRBV15 | NA | TGTGCCACCAGCACTTACATGAACATTCAGTACTTC | CATSTYMNIQYF
once | TRBJ2-3 | TRBV5-4 | TRBD1 | TGTGCCAGCAGCAGATCAGACAGGGGGCGTACAGATACGCAGTATTTT | CASSRSDRGRTDTQYF
NA | TRBJ2-3 | TRBV5-6 | TRBD2 | TGTGCCAGCAGCCCAAGCGGGGGGGCCTTCTCCCGGACAGATACGCAGTATTTT | CASSPSGGAFSRTDTQYF
NA | TRBJ2-1 | TRBV27 | TRBD2 | TGTGCCAGCAGTTTAACTAGCGGGGGTCGGAATGAGCAGTTCTTC | CASSLTSGGRNEQFF
once | TRBJ1-1 | TRBV6-5 | NA | TGTGCCAGCAGTTACGAGGGGGTTTCTGAAGCTTTCTTT | CASSYEGVSEAFF
NA | TRBJ1-4 | TRBV6-2/TRBV6-3 | NA | TGTGCCAGCAGTTATTTCGGGGATGAAAAACTGTTTTTT | CASSYFGDEKLFF
NA | TRBJ1-5 | TRBV21-1 | NA | TGTGCCAGCAGCACTTCACAGGGGGCTTCGGTAGGCCAGCCCCAGCATTTT | CASSTSQGASVGQPQHF
NA | TRBJ2-2 | TRBV7-2 | TRBD2 | TGTGCCAGCAGCTTAGCGGCTATACTAGCGGGAGGGGACACCGGGGAGCTGTTTTTT | CASSLAAILAGGDTGELFF
NA | TRBJ2-7 | TRBV6-2/TRBV6-3 | TRBD1 | TGTGCCAGCAGTGGGGACAGCGTCTACGAGCAGTACTTC | CASSGDSVYEQYF
NA | TRBJ2-7 | TRBV6-6 | NA | TGTGCCAGCAGTCAACAGGGCTACGAGCAGTACTTC | CASSQQGYEQYF
NA | TRBJ2-1 | TRBV27 | TRBD2 | TGTGCCAGCAGTTTTGGGCTAGCGGTCAATGAGCAGTTCTTC | CASSFGLAVNEQFF
NA | TRBJ1-5 | TRBV12-3/TRBV12-4 | NA | TGTGCCAGCAGTGCGGCTCCGGGGCCCCAGCATTTT | CASSAAPGPQHF
NA | TRBJ1-2 | TRBV19 | NA | TGTGCCAGTAGTGCTGGGGGGAGTTCCTATGGCTACACCTTC | CASSAGGSSYGYTF
few | TRBJ2-1 | TRBV18 | NA | TGTGCCAGCTCACCCGAACTACTGTACAATGAGCAGTTCTTC | CASSPELLYNEQFF
NA | TRBJ1-2 | TRBV14 | NA | TGTGCCAGCAGCCAAGAACGGTTAGGCTACACCTTC | CASSQERLGYTF
NA | TRBJ1-5 | TRBV6-5 | TRBD1 | TGTGCCAGCAGCCCCAGGCAGGGGGCAGGTCAGCCCCAGCATTTT | CASSPRQGAGQPQHF
NA | TRBJ2-1 | TRBV20-1 | TRBD2 | TGCAGTGCTAGTGCAGACGGGAGGAAGAACAATGAGCAGTTCTTC | CSASADGRKNNEQFF
NA | TRBJ2-2 | TRBV19 | NA | TGTGCCACCAGGACGGGATGGGGCACCGGGGAGCTGTTTTTT | CATRTGWGTGELFF
NA | TRBJ2-7 | TRBV14 | TRBD2 | TGTGCCAGCAGCGTCCAGACTAGCGGGAGATACGAGCAGTACTTC | CASSVQTSGRYEQYF
NA | TRBJ1-3 | TRBV9 | TRBD1 | TGTGCCAGCAGCGTGAGGGACAGCGTGGCTGGAAACACCATATATTTT | CASSVRDSVAGNTIYF
NA | TRBJ2-7 | TRBV7-9 | TRBD2 | TGTGCCAGCAGCTTAGCGTCCCTAGCGGACGAGCAGTACTTC | CASSLASLADEQYF
NA | TRBJ2-2 | TRBV5-4 | NA | TGTGCCAGCAGCGCACAGAAAGTGTGGAACACCGGGGAGCTGTTTTTT | CASSAQKVWNTGELFF
few | TRBJ1-1 | TRBV3-1/TRBV3-2 | TRBD1 | TGTGCCAGCAGCCAAGGGGACAGGTGGGTCTCTGAAGCTTTCTTT | CASSQGDRWVSEAFF
once | TRBJ1-6 | TRBV6-4 | TRBD1 | TGTGCCAGCAGTATGACAGGGAAACATAATTCACCCCTCCACTTT | CASSMTGKHNSPLHF
NA | TRBJ2-1 | TRBV5-1 | NA | TGCGCCAGCAGCTTTGAACAGGGCTACAATGAGCAGTTCTTC | CASSFEQGYNEQFF
NA | TRBJ1-1 | TRBV24-1 | NA | TGTGCCACCAGTGATTCGCGTACAGGGATGAACACTGAAGCTTTCTTT | CATSDSRTGMNTEAFF
NA | TRBJ2-4 | TRBV18 | TRBD2 | TGTGCCAGCTCACCCCAACCGAGGCATCAGCGGGGGAAAAACATTCAGTACTTC | CASSPQPRHQRGKNIQYF
NA | TRBJ2-3 | TRBV9 | NA | TGTGCCAGCAGCACCCGGGGCGGGAAGACAGATACGCAGTATTTT | CASSTRGGKTDTQYF
NA | TRBJ2-7 | TRBV7-2 | NA | TGTGCCAGCAGCTCCCGATCGGGGTTTTGGGACGAGCAGTACTTC | CASSSRSGFWDEQYF
NA | TRBJ1-4 | TRBV11-2 | NA | TGTGCCAGCAGCTTGAGGGAAGAAAAACTGTTTTTT | CASSLREEKLFF
NA | TRBJ2-6 | TRBV9 | TRBD1 | TGTGCCAGCAGCGTCGCTCCGACAGGGGATGCCCCTGGGGCCAACGTCCTGACTTTC | CASSVAPTGDAPGANVLTF
once | TRBJ2-7 | TRBV9 | TRBD1 | TGTGCCAGCAGCGGACGACAGGGCCGGGAGCAGTACTTC | CASSGRQGREQYF
NA | TRBJ2-1 | TRBV4-3 | TRBD2 | TGCGCCAGCAGCTTCGGGGCCGCTAGCGGGAGGGCCGTGAATGAGCAGTTCTTC | CASSFGAASGRAVNEQFF
NA | TRBJ2-1 | TRBV6-2/TRBV6-3 | TRBD2 | TGTGCCAGCAGTTACTCGGGACTAGCAAACAATGAGCAGTTCTTC | CASSYSGLANNEQFF
NA | TRBJ2-1 | TRBV4-3 | TRBD2 | TGCGCCAGCAGCCAAACGGGGGGGCCTGGGTATGAGCAGTTCTTC | CASSQTGGPGYEQFF
NA | TRBJ2-1 | TRBV10-3 | NA | TGTGCCATCAGTGAGTCGATGGCCGGGAACTACAATGAGCAGTTCTTC | CAISESMAGNYNEQFF
NA | TRBJ2-2 | TRBV7-2 | NA | TGTGCCAGCAGCTTAGGACTCCGGGGCGGGGAGCTGTTTTTT | CASSLGLRGGELFF
NA | TRBJ2-7 | TRBV6-2/TRBV6-3 | NA | TGTGCCAGCAGTTACCCCCGGACAGTAAACGAGCAGTACTTC | CASSYPRTVNEQYF
NA | TRBJ2-3 | TRBV10-3 | NA | TGTGCCTCCAAGGGGGATGGTGCCGGTGCAGATACGCAGTATTTT | CASKGDGAGADTQYF
once | TRBJ2-2 | TRBV5-4 | NA | TGTGCCAGCAGCTTGGCAGGGGAGAACACCGGGGAGCTGTTTTTT | CASSLAGENTGELFF
NA | TRBJ2-5 | TRBV10-2 | NA | TGCGCCAGCAGTGAGTCGCGGGGCCGAGAGACCCAGTACTTC | CASSESRGRETQYF
NA | TRBJ2-2 | TRBV2 | NA | TGTGCCAGCTCGACCCAGGGGATGAACACCGGGGAGCTGTTTTTT | CASSTQGMNTGELFF
NA | TRBJ2-3 | TRBV29-1 | TRBD1 | TGCAGCGTGATAGCCGGGACAGGAGTCACAGATACGCAGTATTTT | CSVIAGTGVTDTQYF
few | TRBJ1-2 | TRBV6-1 | TRBD1 | TGTGCCAGCAGTGAACTACAGGGGGCGCAAAATGGCTACACCTTC | CASSELQGAQNGYTF
once | TRBJ2-5 | TRBV9 | NA | TGTGCCAGCAGCCCATCCCCCCAAGAGACCCAGTACTTC | CASSPSPQETQYF
NA | TRBJ2-1 | TRBV7-9 | TRBD2 | TGTGCCAGCAGCGAGGGACTAGCCGGCAATGAGCAGTTCTTC | CASSEGLAGNEQFF